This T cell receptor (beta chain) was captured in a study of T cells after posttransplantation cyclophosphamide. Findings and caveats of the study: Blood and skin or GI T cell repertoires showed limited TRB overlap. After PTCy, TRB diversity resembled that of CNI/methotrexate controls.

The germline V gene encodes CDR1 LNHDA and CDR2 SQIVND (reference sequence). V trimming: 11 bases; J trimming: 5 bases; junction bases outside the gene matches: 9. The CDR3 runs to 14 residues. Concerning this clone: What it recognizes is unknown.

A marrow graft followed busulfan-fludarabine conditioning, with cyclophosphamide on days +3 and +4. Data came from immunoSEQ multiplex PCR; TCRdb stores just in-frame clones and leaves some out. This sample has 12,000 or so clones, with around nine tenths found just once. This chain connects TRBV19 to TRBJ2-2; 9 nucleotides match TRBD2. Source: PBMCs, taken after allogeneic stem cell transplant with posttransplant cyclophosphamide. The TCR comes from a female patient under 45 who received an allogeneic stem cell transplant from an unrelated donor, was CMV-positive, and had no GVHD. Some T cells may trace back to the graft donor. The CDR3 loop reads CAALGLAGTGELFF. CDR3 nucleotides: TGTGCCGCCCTGGGACTAGCTGGGACCGGGGAGCTGTTTTTT.